The 20 T cell receptor beta chains presented below share a single source sample, sequenced in a study of beta chain features in type 1 diabetes. The sequenced template was cDNA made from the entire isolated RNA. Clones were read by immunoSEQ multiplex PCR, and TCRdb kept only the in-frame ones, dropping some. The table lists a few hundred thousand clones, 27% of them singletons, with roughly 4.1% in the top ten. The sample consisted of central memory CD4+ T cells from blood. These receptors were collected from a man aged 25 to 45 in good health.

This chain links TRBV7-2 with TRBJ2-5; 9 nucleotides line up with TRBD2. The germline V gene has CDR1 SGHTA and CDR2 FQGNSA. V lost 2 bases and J lost 5; bases outside the gene matches: 6. The CDR3 length is 15 residues. In DNA, the CDR3 is TGTGCCAGCAGCTTAAAGCTAGCGGGATGGGAGACCCAGTACTTC. Protein: CASSLKLAGWETQYF.

The gene calls are TRBV5-5 and TRBJ1-1, with D uncertain. V dropped 2 bases and J dropped 2 bases, with 7 bases sitting between them. Germline-derived CDR1 and CDR2 are SGHKS and YYEKEE (reference sequence). The length of the CDR3 is 13 residues. CDR3 region: CASSFGPNTEAFF. The CDR3 DNA sequence: TGTGCCAGCAGCTTCGGACCTAACACTGAAGCTTTCTTT.

Regarding this clone: This same CDR3 is encoded by further DNA sequences in the sample. The chain recombines TRBV29-1 with TRBJ2-1; no definite D call. CDR1 and CDR2 (germline): SQVTM, ANQGSEA. The V and J ends lost 5 bases and 5 bases respectively, with 4 bases between them. The CDR3 covers 10 residues. This CDR3 is CSVYHNEQFF. CDR3 nucleotide sequence: TGCAGCGTTTACCACAATGAGCAGTTCTTC.

This clone was counted between two and nine times. The chain is built from TRBV29-1 and TRBJ2-7; 7 nucleotides line up with TRBD2. With 7 bases clipped from V and 4 bases from J, the junction kept 13 bases outside the gene matches. The CDR3 has 14 residues. The germline V gene has CDR1 SQVTM and CDR2 ANQGSEA. The CDR3 loop is CSASWGGSDYEQYF. The CDR3 bases are TGCAGCGCCAGTTGGGGAGGGTCGGATTACGAGCAGTACTTC.

This rearrangement joins TRBV7-7 to TRBJ2-5, with TRBD1 matching 8 bases. Germline loops: CDR1 SSHAT, CDR2 FNYEAQ (reference sequence). V shed 4 bases, J shed 1 base, and the junction held 5 bases outside the gene matches. The CDR3 sequence is 15 residues long. The CDR3 sequence: CASSSTGAAQETQYF. CDR3 DNA: TGTGCCAGCAGCTCGACAGGGGCCGCCCAAGAGACCCAGTACTTC.

The V gene is TRBV2, the J gene TRBJ2-7; unclear D gene. The germline CDR1 and CDR2 sequences are SNHLY and FYNNEI. V was pared by 9 bases and J by 4 bases, with 19 bases between. CDR3 length equals 14 residues. CDR3 bases: TGTGCCAGTCCCAAACCGGGCTCGCAATACGAGCAGTACTTC. It yields the protein CASPKPGSQYEQYF.

The chain links TRBV15 to TRBJ2-1, with 14 bases fitting TRBD2. The CDR3 spans 17 residues. CDR1 is LNHNV and CDR2 is YYDKDF in the germline V gene (reference sequence). V lost 5 bases to trimming and J lost 0 bases; unmatched junction nucleotides: 3. For the CDR3, the DNA is TGTGCCACCAGCGGACTAGCGGGAGGCCCCTCCTACAATGAGCAGTTCTTC. Amino acid sequence: CATSGLAGGPSYNEQFF. Full variable domain (remainder filled in from reference TRBV15 and TRBJ2-1): DAMVIQNPRYQVTQFGKPVTLSCSQTLNHNVMYWYQQKSSQAPKLLFHYYDKDFNNEADTPDNFQSRRPNTSFCFLDIRSPGLGDTAMYLCATSGLAGGPSYNEQFFGPGTRLTVL.

The rearrangement links TRBV5-4 to TRBJ2-3; D is undetermined. The CDR3 extends over 13 amino acids. Looked up from germline, CDR1 is SGHNT and CDR2 is YYREEE (reference sequence). Trimming stripped 4 bases from V and 5 bases from J, with 11 bases between. The CDR3 coding sequence is TGTGCCAGCAGCACCAAAGTGGAAGATACGCAGTATTTT. This translates into CASSTKVEDTQYF. Complete variable domain (other parts from reference TRBV5-4 and TRBJ2-3): ETGVTQSPTHLIKTRGQQVTLRCSSQSGHNTVSWYQQALGQGPQFIFQYYREEENGRGNFPPRFSGLQFPNYSSELNVNALELDDSALYLCASSTKVEDTQYFGPGTRLTVL.

Details on this clone: Germline and junction disagree at one end, which may indicate a read error. The V call is TRBV30, the J call TRBJ1-1, with D tentatively TRBD1 (6 bases). Germline CDR1 GTSNPN, CDR2 SVGIG (reference sequence). This CDR3 has 13 amino acids. CDR3 DNA: TGTGCTTGGAGTAGACAGGTGAGAACTGAAGCTTTCTTT. Residues: CAWSRQVRTEAFF. The complete variable domain, with remaining parts taken from reference TRBV30 and TRBJ1-1, reads SQTIHQWPATLVQPVGSPLSLECTVEGTSNPNLYWYRQAAGRGLQLLFYSVGIGQISSEVPQNLSASRPQDRQFILSSKKLLLSDSGFYLCAWSRQVRTEAFFGQGTRLTVV.

Notes on this clone: At the DNA level, this CDR3 is encoded by other sequences in the same sample as well. The chain combines TRBV30 with TRBJ1-2; D gene ambiguous. The CDR3 is 11 residues long. Germline V lookup: CDR1 GTSNPN, CDR2 SVGIG (reference sequence). The V and J ends lost 0 bases and 7 bases respectively, with 6 bases between them. CDR3 bases: TGTGCCTGGAGTGTTGGAGGTGGCTACACCTTC. Its protein product is CAWSVGGGYTF.

This clone showed up just a few times. The chain has TRBV29-1 and TRBJ2-5, with 10 bases matching TRBD2. Germline-derived CDR1 and CDR2 are SQVTM and ANQGSEA. This CDR3 has 14 amino acids. J gave up 2 bases and V 4 bases, and 4 bases lay outside the gene matches. This CDR3 is CSVVTSGRQETQYF. DNA for the CDR3: TGCAGCGTTGTGACTAGCGGGCGACAAGAGACCCAGTACTTC.

This chain connects TRBV4-1 to TRBJ2-7, with a possible D match to TRBD2 (6 bases). Trimming stripped 3 bases from V and 1 base from J, with 13 bases between. CDR1 is MGHRA and CDR2 is YSYEKL in the germline V gene. The CDR3 length is 15 residues. The CDR3 region is CASSQGWGDSYEQYF. Written as DNA, the CDR3 is TGCGCCAGCAGCCAGGGCTGGGGGGATTCCTACGAGCAGTACTTC.

The chain is built from TRBV7-2 and TRBJ2-7; TRBD2 might be the D (6 bases). Germline CDR1 is SGHTA and CDR2 is FQGNSA. The CDR3 is 14 amino acids. V was trimmed by 6 bases and J by 2 bases, leaving 14 bases between them. CDR3: CASRGLSTAYEQYF. CDR3 coding DNA: TGTGCCAGCAGGGGACTGTCTACGGCCTACGAGCAGTACTTC.

The chain joins TRBV7-8 to TRBJ2-3; 9 bases are shared with TRBD2. J gave up 6 bases and V 4 bases, and 2 bases lay outside the gene matches. Germline CDR1 SGHVS, CDR2 FQNEAQ. This CDR3 contains 13 residues. CDR3 sequence reads: CASSSAGGDTQYF. The CDR3 DNA is TGTGCCAGCAGCTCAGCGGGGGGTGATACGCAGTATTTT.

The table lists this clone with a few counts. For the CDR3, the DNA is TGTGCCAGCAGCTCCCTGGCCCTAGAGACCCAGTACTTC. Translated: CASSSLALETQYF. The rearrangement links TRBV7-9 to TRBJ2-5; D remains ambiguous. V was shortened by 4 bases and J by 4 bases, with 10 bases between the two germline ends. This CDR3 is built from 13 residues. Germline CDR1 is SEHNR and CDR2 is FQNEAQ (reference sequence).

This clone was counted at least ten times. This chain's CDR3 is CASSLPDSYEQYF. CDR3 sequence (DNA): TGTGCCAGCAGCTTACCGGACTCCTACGAGCAGTACTTC. The genes are TRBV7-9 and TRBJ2-7; D remains ambiguous. The germline CDR1 and CDR2 sequences are SEHNR and FQNEAQ (reference sequence). The CDR3 loop spans 13 amino acids. Trimming took 2 bases from V and 0 from J, leaving 5 bases between them.

V gene TRBV29-1 combines with J gene TRBJ1-1; D is unresolved. CDR3 length: 11 residues. Germline V gene lookup returns CDR1 SQVTM and CDR2 ANQGSEA. V lost 4 bases to trimming and J lost 0 bases, with 3 bases between them. This CDR3 reads CSVVVNTEAFF. The CDR3 DNA sequence: TGCAGCGTTGTGGTGAACACTGAAGCTTTCTTT.

This clone was detected a few times. The V gene is TRBV30, the J gene TRBJ2-2; maybe TRBD1 (6 bases). The CDR3 totals 12 residues. The ends were cut back, 0 bases at V and 7 bases at J, with 6 bases in the middle. CDR1 is GTSNPN, CDR2 SVGIG, per germline (reference sequence). The DNA for the CDR3 is TGTGCCTGGAGTGTACAGGGCGGGGAGCTGTTTTTT. Its protein product is CAWSVQGGELFF.

The chain uses TRBV27 and TRBJ2-3; D not certain. Germline loops: CDR1 MNHEY, CDR2 SMNVEV (reference sequence). This CDR3 has 13 amino acids. Trimming took off 5 bases at V and 4 bases at J, with 10 bases between the two ends. The CDR3 loop is CASSLRRSDTQYF. The CDR3 DNA is TGTGCCAGCAGTCTGAGACGTTCAGATACGCAGTATTTT.

The chain has TRBV5-1 and TRBJ2-3; D is possibly TRBD1 (6 bases). Trimming shortened V by 6 bases and J by 1 base, and 12 bases separated the two germline ends. Germline V gene lookup returns CDR1 SGHRS and CDR2 YFSETQ. This CDR3 comprises 14 residues. CDR3 DNA: TGCGCCAGCAATCAGGCAGGGGGCACAGATACGCAGTATTTT. This gives the protein CASNQAGGTDTQYF.